Each of the 26 T cell receptor beta chains below was sequenced from the same sample in a study of OX40 agonist ivuxolimab in advanced cancers. Libraries were made using the immunoSEQ multiplex PCR assay. The immuneACCESS repertoire file appears here via TCRdb, limited to in-frame rearrangements. These files lack a portion of the clones; in checked studies, under half of the deficit traces to unresolved V genes, and the cause of the others is not known. Here the sample has approximately 68,000 clones; approximately 78% occur a single time. Jointly, the top ten make up 6.7% of the sample. Sequencing was performed on CD4+ or CD8+ T cells sorted from blood, taken in a trial of the OX40 agonist ivuxolimab. The receptors originated from an adult with an advanced solid tumor such as melanoma, head and neck, liver or kidney cancer.

In DNA form, the CDR3 reads TGTGCCAGCAGTTTCGATGGCCGGGGGGTTCTGAACACTGAAGCTTTCTTT. Encoded protein: CASSFDGRGVLNTEAFF. V is TRBV28 and J is TRBJ1-1; maybe TRBD1 (5 bases). Between the trimmed V and J ends, which lost 3 bases and 0 bases, there was a span of 17 bases. Germline V gene sequence: CDR1 MDHEN, CDR2 SYDVKM. CDR3 length: 17 amino acids.

V usage is TRBV9 and J usage is TRBJ2-3, with no clear D. CDR1 and CDR2 (germline): SGDLS, YYNGEE. The CDR3 is made up of 14 amino acids. The V end lost 3 bases, the J end lost 0 bases, and 8 bases lay between the germline ends. CDR3 sequence reads: CASSAAPSTDTQYF. The CDR3 DNA reads as TGTGCCAGCAGCGCGGCCCCAAGCACAGATACGCAGTATTTT.

This sequence joins TRBV2 and TRBJ2-7; TRBD1 agrees at 8 bases. Looked up from germline, CDR1 is SNHLY and CDR2 is FYNNEI. The CDR3 contains 14 residues. With 5 bases clipped from V and 3 bases from J, the junction kept 6 bases outside the gene matches. CDR3 DNA: TGTGCCAGCAGTCGGACAGGGACAATCTACGAGCAGTACTTC. Translated, it gives CASSRTGTIYEQYF.

This chain uses TRBV5-4 with TRBJ2-6; D tentatively fits TRBD1 or TRBD2 (5 bases each). This CDR3 region has 16 residues. CDR1 is SGHNT and CDR2 is YYREEE in the germline V gene (reference sequence). The V gene lost 6 bases and the J gene lost 0 bases, with 13 bases spanning the gap. CDR3 coding DNA: TGTGCCAGCACGTGGGGCGGGTACTCTGGGGCCAACGTCCTGACTTTC. It yields the protein CASTWGGYSGANVLTF.

This chain links TRBV27 with TRBJ1-2, with D unclear. The V end was cut by 2 bases, the J end by 6 bases, with 13 bases between. Germline CDR1 is MNHEY and CDR2 is SMNVEV (reference sequence). The CDR3 spans 14 residues. CDR3 loop: CASSLTAQVNGYTF. CDR3 nucleotide sequence: TGTGCCAGCAGTTTAACCGCGCAGGTCAATGGCTACACCTTC.

The chain combines TRBV20-1 with TRBJ2-7, with D unclear. Germline lookup yields CDR1 DFQATT and CDR2 SNEGSKA (reference sequence). V shed 4 bases and J shed 4 bases, with 5 bases lying between them. This CDR3 spans 10 amino acids. CDR3 residues: CSATQYEQYV. As DNA, the CDR3 is TGCAGTGCTACCCAATACGAGCAGTACGTC.

The chain joins TRBV25-1 to TRBJ2-5; no reliable D call. This CDR3 contains 13 residues. V was cut by 5 bases and J by 4 bases, with 11 bases left in between. Looked up from germline, CDR1 is MGHDK and CDR2 is SYGVNS. The CDR3 nucleotides are TGTGCCAGCAGTAGCGAGACGACAGAGACCCAGTACTTC. Translated, it gives CASSSETTETQYF.

The rearrangement joins TRBV6-6 to TRBJ2-7, with D possibly called TRBD1 or TRBD2 (5 bases each). CDR3 length equals 11 residues. The germline V gene encodes CDR1 MNHNY and CDR2 SVGAGI (reference sequence). V was shortened by 9 bases and J by 12 bases, with 18 bases between the two germline ends. DNA for the CDR3: TGTGCCAGGGAGGCTCCACCAGGGTGGTACGTC. Translated, it gives CAREAPPGWYV.

This clone turned up a few times. The chain uses TRBV2 and TRBJ1-5; the D gene is possibly TRBD1 (5 bases). The germline V gene has CDR1 SNHLY and CDR2 FYNNEI. There are 14 residues in the CDR3. Trimming shortened V by 2 bases and J by 10 bases, and 15 bases separated the two germline ends. CDR3 in amino acids: CASSENGAVQPQHF. The CDR3 coding sequence is TGTGCCAGCAGTGAAAATGGGGCAGTGCAACCCCAGCATTTT.

There are a few counts of this clone. V usage is TRBV19 and J usage is TRBJ2-7, with 8 bases fitting TRBD2. Germline CDR1 reads LNHDA; CDR2 reads SQIVND (reference sequence). The CDR3 covers 15 residues. Trimming removed 5 bases from V and 5 bases from J; junction bases left unmatched: 11. The CDR3 nucleotides read TGTGCCAGTAGTCCGCCGTTAGCGGGACTCCACGAGCAGTACTTC. Its protein is CASSPPLAGLHEQYF. The full variable domain, rest sourced from reference TRBV19 and TRBJ2-7, is DGGITQSPKYLFRKEGQNVTLSCEQNLNHDAMYWYRQDPGQGLRLIYYSQIVNDFQKGDIAEGYSVSREKKESFPLTVTSAQKNPTAFYLCASSPPLAGLHEQYFGPGTRLTVT.

The chain has TRBV21-1 and TRBJ2-5; the DNA was not used to check the table's D call, TRBD2. TRBV21-1 has pseudogene status. This CDR3 is built from 11 residues. The CDR3 loop reads CASSRWGGQYF. CDR3 nucleotides: TGTGCCAGCAGCAGATGGGGAGGGCAGTACTTC.

The V and J genes are TRBV4-2 and TRBJ2-1; D is undetermined. Germline V lookup: CDR1 LGHNA, CDR2 YNFKEQ. This CDR3 comprises 14 residues. The V end lost 0 bases, the J end lost 6 bases, and 9 bases lay between the germline ends. CDR3 sequence: CASSQEGKVNEQFF. The CDR3 nucleotides are TGTGCCAGCAGCCAAGAGGGGAAGGTCAATGAGCAGTTCTTC.

This chain connects TRBV19 to TRBJ2-1; TRBD2 agrees at 8 bases. CDR3 size: 15 residues. In germline, CDR1 is LNHDA, CDR2 SQIVND (reference sequence). The CDR3 coding sequence is TGTGCTCTAAGTGGTACTAGCGGAATAAACAATGAGCAGTTCTTC. It translates to CALSGTSGINNEQFF.

The rearrangement joins TRBV10-3 to TRBJ1-5; D gene uncertain. V was shortened by 6 bases and J by 4 bases, with 10 bases between the two germline ends. CDR1 is ENHRY and CDR2 is SYGVKD in the germline V gene. The CDR3 loop spans 13 amino acids. The CDR3 sequence is CAIRGDGNQPQHF. Written as DNA, the CDR3 is TGTGCCATCAGGGGTGACGGGAATCAGCCCCAGCATTTT.

The J gene is TRBJ2-7, the V gene TRBV28; a possible D gene is TRBD2 (6 bases). Trimming pared 6 bases from V and 1 base from J, leaving 13 bases between. In germline, CDR1 is MDHEN, CDR2 SYDVKM. The length of the CDR3 is 14 residues. DNA for the CDR3: TGTGCCAGCAGGAAAGGCGGGGCGTCCTACGAGCAGTACTTC. Residues: CASRKGGASYEQYF.

The J gene is TRBJ2-1, the V gene TRBV7-2, with a weak D call TRBD2 (5 bases). CDR1 is SGHTA, CDR2 FQGNSA, per germline. The V and J ends lost 1 base and 7 bases respectively, with 14 bases between them. This CDR3 spans 15 amino acids. CDR3 loop: CASSLGRLASNEQFF. CDR3 bases: TGTGCCAGCAGCTTAGGTCGCCTAGCTAGTAATGAGCAGTTCTTC.

In its sample, this clone was seen once. The rearrangement uses TRBV28 and TRBJ2-5; D remains unclear. Trimming took 3 bases from V and 5 from J, leaving 7 bases between them. The CDR3 is made up of 12 amino acids. The germline V gene encodes CDR1 MDHEN and CDR2 SYDVKM. The CDR3 sequence is CASSFLGETQYF. CDR3 sequence (DNA): TGTGCCAGCAGTTTCCTTGGGGAGACCCAGTACTTC.

The chain uses TRBV5-1 and TRBJ2-7; a weak D match, TRBD2 (6 bases). Trimming removed 4 bases at V and 0 bases at J, with 20 bases between. Germline lookup yields CDR1 SGHRS and CDR2 YFSETQ. The CDR3 covers 17 residues. DNA for the CDR3: TGCGCCAGCAGCCCTCGCCCTATTAGCGGCAGCTCCTACGAGCAGTACTTC. Its translation: CASSPRPISGSSYEQYF. The full variable domain, its missing parts supplied by reference TRBV5-1 and TRBJ2-7, is KAGVTQTPRYLIKTRGQQVTLSCSPISGHRSVSWYQQTPGQGLQFLFEYFSETQRNKGNFPGRFSGRQFSNSRSEMNVSTLELGDSALYLCASSPRPISGSSYEQYFGPGTRLTVT.

J is TRBJ1-5 and V is TRBV28, with a possible D match to TRBD1 (6 bases). Per the germline V gene, CDR1 is MDHEN and CDR2 is SYDVKM. The CDR3 runs to 16 residues. With 4 bases removed from V and 6 bases from J, the gap between germline ends came to 19 bases. CDR3 nucleotide sequence: TGTGCCAGCAGTTCCGCCGGTGGGGGGCAGGGTCAGCCCCAGCATTTT. It is translated as CASSSAGGGQGQPQHF. The whole variable domain, remainder taken from reference TRBV28 and TRBJ1-5, is DVKVTQSSRYLVKRTGEKVFLECVQDMDHENMFWYRQDPGLGLRLIYFSYDVKMKEKGDIPEGYSVSREKKERFSLILESASTNQTSMYLCASSSAGGGQGQPQHFGDGTRLSIL.

The genes are TRBV6-6 and TRBJ2-7; D is unclear. Per germline, CDR1 MNHNY and CDR2 SVGAGI (reference sequence). CDR3 length: 15 residues. V dropped 2 bases and J dropped 5 bases, with 16 bases sitting between them. CDR3 protein: CASSYGRKFTDEQYF. The DNA of the CDR3 is TGTGCCAGCAGTTACGGACGGAAGTTCACCGACGAGCAGTACTTC.

The chain has TRBV19 and TRBJ1-6, with 8 bases fitting TRBD1. Germline CDR1 and CDR2: LNHDA and SQIVND (reference sequence). The CDR3 covers 17 residues. V trimming: 6 bases; J trimming: 6 bases; junction bases outside the gene matches: 13. For the CDR3, the DNA is TGTGCCAGTAGAAATGGGGCAGGGGGCTTCACTAATTCACCCCTCCACTTT. The encoded protein is CASRNGAGGFTNSPLHF.

The gene calls are TRBV5-6 and TRBJ1-5; D is perhaps TRBD1 (5 bases). Trimming took 0 bases from V and 0 from J, leaving 10 bases between them. The CDR3 runs 16 residues. Germline V lookup: CDR1 SGHDT, CDR2 YYEEEE. Written as DNA, the CDR3 is TGTGCCAGCAGCTTGGTTGGGGGGGATAGCAATCAGCCCCAGCATTTT. Translation: CASSLVGGDSNQPQHF.

This chain links TRBV28 with TRBJ1-4; 7 bases line up with TRBD1. With 4 bases clipped from V and 1 base from J, the junction kept 3 bases outside the gene matches. The germline gives CDR1 MDHEN, CDR2 SYDVKM. The CDR3 is 15 residues long. For the CDR3, the DNA is TGTGCCAGCAGTTCTCAGGGGGTAACTAATGAAAAACTGTTTTTT. The encoded protein is CASSSQGVTNEKLFF.

This rearrangement joins TRBV19 to TRBJ2-1; a possible D gene is TRBD2 (6 bases). Deletions cut 6 bases from V and 9 bases from J, with 18 bases between. Germline lookup yields CDR1 LNHDA and CDR2 SQIVND (reference sequence). The length of the CDR3 is 14 residues. CDR3 bases: TGTGCCAGTAGGGAGGGCGGAAACCGGGGTGAGCAGTTCTTC. Amino acid sequence: CASREGGNRGEQFF.

The V call is TRBV6-5, the J call TRBJ1-3; no definite D call. Trimming took 5 bases from V and 0 from J, leaving 8 bases between them. Germline V gene data show CDR1 as MNHEY and CDR2 as SVGAGI. The CDR3 covers 14 residues. CDR3 residues: CASSPLGSGNTIYF. The CDR3 nucleotides are TGTGCCAGCAGTCCACTCGGCTCTGGAAACACCATATATTTT.

The chain recombines TRBV19 with TRBJ1-1; D is undetermined. Trimming stripped 5 bases from V and 2 bases from J, with 9 bases between. This CDR3 region has 13 residues. Germline V gene sequence: CDR1 LNHDA, CDR2 SQIVND (reference sequence). This chain's CDR3 is CASSRYSNTEAFF. CDR3 DNA sequence: TGTGCCAGTAGTCGGTACTCCAACACTGAAGCTTTCTTT.